This T cell receptor beta chain was retrieved from a study of blood T cell repertoires in COVID-19. At the level of the study: Researchers got acute and convalescent COVID-19 samples from the United States, Italy and Spain. T cells, B-cell-depleted T cells, or PBMCs provided the cDNA or gDNA that served as material.

As handled by the study authors: Amplified reference gene primers provided the basis for estimating nucleated cell counts. Profiling relied on immunoSEQ multiplex PCR, and the TCRdb table lists in-frame clones only, not all of them. V and J calls and clone size are those listed in that table; D and trimming were worked out from the DNA. The table lists 250,000 or so clones, approximately 86% of them singletons. Input material: peripheral blood. This clonotype was sampled from a middle-aged man with active or convalescent COVID-19.

The chain's CDR3 is CASSLGDRLFGDTQYF. In DNA form, the CDR3 reads TGTGCCAGCAGCTTAGGGGACAGGTTGTTCGGGGATACGCAGTATTTT. This chain connects TRBV7-2 to TRBJ2-3; 8 positions agree with TRBD1. J gave up 6 bases and V 1 base, and 9 bases lay outside the gene matches. The CDR3 consists of 16 residues. Germline V gene lookup returns CDR1 SGHTA and CDR2 FQGNSA.